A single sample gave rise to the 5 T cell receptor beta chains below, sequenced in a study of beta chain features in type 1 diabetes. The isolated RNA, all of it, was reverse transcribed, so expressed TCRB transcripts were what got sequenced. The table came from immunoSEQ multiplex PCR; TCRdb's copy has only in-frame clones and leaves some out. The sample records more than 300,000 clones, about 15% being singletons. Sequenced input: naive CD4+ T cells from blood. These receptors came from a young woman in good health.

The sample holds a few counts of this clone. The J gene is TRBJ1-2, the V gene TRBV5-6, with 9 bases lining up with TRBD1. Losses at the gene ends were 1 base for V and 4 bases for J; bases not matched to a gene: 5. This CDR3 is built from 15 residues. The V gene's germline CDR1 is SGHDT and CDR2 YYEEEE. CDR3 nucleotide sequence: TGTGCCAGCAGCTTGTACCCGGACAGGGGCTATGGCTACACCTTC. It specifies CASSLYPDRGYGYTF.

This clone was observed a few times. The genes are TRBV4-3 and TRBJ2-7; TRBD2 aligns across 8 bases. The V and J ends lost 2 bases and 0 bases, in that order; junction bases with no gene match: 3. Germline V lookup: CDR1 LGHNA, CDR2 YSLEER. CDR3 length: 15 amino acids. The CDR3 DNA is TGCGCCAGCAGCCAACAGCGGGAGAACTCCTACGAGCAGTACTTC. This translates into CASSQQRENSYEQYF.

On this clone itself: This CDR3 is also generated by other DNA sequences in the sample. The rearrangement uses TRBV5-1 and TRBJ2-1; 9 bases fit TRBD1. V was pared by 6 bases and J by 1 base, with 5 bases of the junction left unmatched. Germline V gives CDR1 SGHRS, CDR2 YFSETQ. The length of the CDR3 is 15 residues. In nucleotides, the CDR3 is TGCGCCAGCACGCTGGGACAGGGTTCCTACAATGAGCAGTTCTTC. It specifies CASTLGQGSYNEQFF.

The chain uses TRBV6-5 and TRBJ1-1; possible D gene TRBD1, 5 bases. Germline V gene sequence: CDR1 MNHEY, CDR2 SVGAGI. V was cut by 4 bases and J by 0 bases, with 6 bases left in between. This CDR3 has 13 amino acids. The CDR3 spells CASSLTVNTEAFF. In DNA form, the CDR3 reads TGTGCCAGCAGTTTGACAGTGAACACTGAAGCTTTCTTT.

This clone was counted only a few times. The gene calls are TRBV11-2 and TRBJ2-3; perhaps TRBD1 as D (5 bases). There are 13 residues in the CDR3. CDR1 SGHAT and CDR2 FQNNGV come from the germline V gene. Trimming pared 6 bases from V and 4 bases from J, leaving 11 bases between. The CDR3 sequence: CASRGQVADTQYF. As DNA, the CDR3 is TGTGCCAGCAGGGGGCAAGTAGCAGATACGCAGTATTTT.